These 21 T cell receptor beta chains originate from one sample sequenced in a study of blood T cell repertoires in COVID-19. Some clones are missing from TCRdb's copy, which holds only in-frame ones; the method was immunoSEQ multiplex PCR. The repertoire holds a few hundred thousand clones, with approximately 92% as singletons. Source material: peripheral blood. The receptors originated from a woman between 40 and 50 years old who had recovered from COVID-19.

This clone was observed a single time. The rearrangement uses TRBV5-1 and TRBJ1-3; TRBD1 matches at 7 bases. J lost 4 bases, V lost 4 bases, and 11 bases had no gene match. The CDR3 is 16 residues long. Germline V gene lookup returns CDR1 SGHRS and CDR2 YFSETQ. CDR3 bases: TGCGCCAGCAGCCCGGGACAGCTTCCCCTGGGAAACACCATATATTTT. Its translation is CASSPGQLPLGNTIYF.

The rearrangement links TRBV28 to TRBJ2-1; 9 bases match TRBD2. The CDR3 runs to 11 residues. J was trimmed by 10 bases and V by 5 bases; bases with no gene match: 0. The V gene's germline CDR1 is MDHEN and CDR2 SYDVKM. Written as DNA, the CDR3 is TGTGCCAGCAGTGGGACTAGCGAGCAGTTCTTC. Translation gives CASSGTSEQFF.

The gene calls are TRBV6-5 and TRBJ2-7, with 7 bases identical to TRBD2. V shed 7 bases and J 2 bases; nucleotides not matched to a gene: 8. The CDR3 has 14 residues. Germline V lookup: CDR1 MNHEY, CDR2 SVGAGI. The CDR3 here is CASTKERGPYEQYF. The CDR3 region has the DNA TGTGCCAGCACCAAGGAGCGGGGCCCCTACGAGCAGTACTTC.

V and J are TRBV6-5 and TRBJ1-1; no clear D. From germline, CDR1 is MNHEY and CDR2 SVGAGI. This CDR3 comprises 14 residues. V was cut by 5 bases and J by 3 bases, with 13 bases left in between. The CDR3 sequence is CASSTYGVDTEAFF. The CDR3, as DNA: TGTGCCAGCAGTACCTACGGGGTAGACACTGAAGCTTTCTTT.

The rearrangement joins TRBV7-9 to TRBJ2-2; weak D call: TRBD2 (5 bases). This CDR3 comprises 13 residues. Trimming stripped 7 bases from V and 1 base from J, with 7 bases between. Germline V gene lookup returns CDR1 SEHNR and CDR2 FQNEAQ (reference sequence). The CDR3 region is CASTRGNTGELFF. The CDR3, as DNA: TGTGCCAGCACCCGGGGGAACACCGGGGAGCTGTTTTTT.

The genes are TRBV5-8 and TRBJ2-4; D ambiguous. The length of the CDR3 is 13 residues. Trimming stripped 2 bases from V and 7 bases from J, with 10 bases between. Germline CDR1 SGHTS, CDR2 YDEGEE. The CDR3 DNA follows: TGTGCCAGCAGCTTTAGTGACGGGAACATTCAGTACTTC. Protein sequence: CASSFSDGNIQYF.

The gene calls are TRBV2 and TRBJ2-7; TRBD1 matches at 12 bases. CDR3 length equals 13 residues. Per germline, CDR1 SNHLY and CDR2 FYNNEI. J was trimmed by 6 bases and V by 6 bases; bases with no gene match: 3. The CDR3 reads CASSRDRGPEQYF. The DNA for the CDR3 is TGTGCCAGCAGCCGGGACAGGGGGCCCGAGCAGTACTTC.

The rearrangement joins TRBV10-3 to TRBJ1-1, with D perhaps matching TRBD1 (5 bases). Germline V gene lookup returns CDR1 ENHRY and CDR2 SYGVKD. V was shortened by 3 bases and J by 3 bases, with 14 bases between the two germline ends. The CDR3 extends over 15 amino acids. The chain's CDR3 is CAISDPAGEDTEAFF. The CDR3 region has the DNA TGTGCCATCAGTGACCCCGCGGGGGAAGACACTGAAGCTTTCTTT.

V gene TRBV19 combines with J gene TRBJ2-5, with 8 nucleotides matching TRBD2. The V gene end was trimmed by 3 bases and the J gene end by 1 base; junction bases not matched to a gene: 4. Looked up from germline, CDR1 is LNHDA and CDR2 is SQIVND (reference sequence). The CDR3 is 15 amino acids. For the CDR3, the DNA is TGTGCCAGTAGTATTAGCGGGGATACCCAAGAGACCCAGTACTTC. Translating it yields CASSISGDTQETQYF.

As regards this clone: The sample has other DNA sequences that encode this CDR3 too. J is TRBJ2-5 and V is TRBV28; weak D call: TRBD2 (6 bases). In germline, CDR1 is MDHEN, CDR2 SYDVKM. V lost 4 bases to trimming and J lost 6 bases, with 27 bases between them. This CDR3 spans 18 amino acids. CDR3 loop: CASSSIYALRGGGKTQYF. The CDR3 region has the DNA TGTGCCAGCAGTTCCATCTATGCTCTAAGGGGAGGTGGGAAGACCCAGTACTTC. Using reference TRBV28 and TRBJ2-5 for the parts outside the CDR3, the full variable domain is DVKVTQSSRYLVKRTGEKVFLECVQDMDHENMFWYRQDPGLGLRLIYFSYDVKMKEKGDIPEGYSVSREKKERFSLILESASTNQTSMYLCASSSIYALRGGGKTQYFGPGTRLLVL.

In its sample, this clone was seen once. The V call is TRBV7-2, the J call TRBJ1-2; 9 nucleotides agree with TRBD1. The CDR3 loop spans 16 amino acids. Germline trimming cut 5 bases from V and 3 bases from J; bases unmatched to any gene: 10. Germline lookup yields CDR1 SGHTA and CDR2 FQGNSA. The CDR3 coding sequence is TGTGCCAGCAGCATCGGGGGGACAGGGAGGGACTATGGCTACACCTTC. This encodes CASSIGGTGRDYGYTF.

The V gene is TRBV7-2, the J gene TRBJ2-1, with a possible D match to TRBD2 (5 bases). Trimming took 5 bases from V and 9 from J, leaving 11 bases between them. CDR1 is SGHTA, CDR2 FQGNSA, per germline. The CDR3 has 12 amino acids. CDR3 amino acids: CASSDDRGEQFF. DNA for the CDR3: TGTGCCAGCAGCGACGACCGGGGTGAGCAGTTCTTC.

This chain connects TRBV6-5 to TRBJ2-2; no clear D gene. CDR1 and CDR2 (germline): MNHEY, SVGAGI. CDR3 length: 12 residues. V lost 7 bases and J 2 bases, leaving 5 bases between the germline ends. CDR3 sequence (DNA): TGTGCCAGCACCTTCAACACCGGGGAGCTGTTTTTT. Its protein is CASTFNTGELFF.

This chain links TRBV5-4 with TRBJ2-1; TRBD1 matches at 7 bases. The germline CDR1 and CDR2 sequences are SGHNT and YYREEE (reference sequence). Trimming removed 4 bases from V and 2 bases from J; junction bases left unmatched: 6. This CDR3 contains 15 residues. DNA of the CDR3: TGTGCCAGCAGCGGAGACAGGGCGCCCTACAATGAGCAGTTCTTC. Translated, it gives CASSGDRAPYNEQFF. Full variable domain (remainder filled in from reference TRBV5-4 and TRBJ2-1): ETGVTQSPTHLIKTRGQQVTLRCSSQSGHNTVSWYQQALGQGPQFIFQYYREEENGRGNFPPRFSGLQFPNYSSELNVNALELDDSALYLCASSGDRAPYNEQFFGPGTRLTVL.

The rearrangement joins TRBV14 to TRBJ2-1; D might be TRBD2 (6 bases). From germline, CDR1 is SGHDN and CDR2 FVKESK. The ends were cut back, 4 bases at V and 2 bases at J, with 12 bases in the middle. The CDR3 consists of 15 residues. For the CDR3, the DNA is TGTGCCAGCAGCCTCAATAGCGGTGCCTACAATGAGCAGTTCTTC. Translated: CASSLNSGAYNEQFF.

This chain joins TRBV10-2 and TRBJ2-5, with 8 bases identical to TRBD2. V was clipped by 3 bases and J by 5 bases; unmatched bases: 11. The CDR3 contains 16 residues. Germline CDR1 reads WSHSY; CDR2 reads SAAADI. The CDR3 sequence is CASSDDREGREETQYF. The CDR3 region has the DNA TGCGCCAGCAGTGACGACCGGGAGGGCCGGGAGGAGACCCAGTACTTC.

The V call is TRBV11-3, the J call TRBJ2-3; 8 bases align to TRBD2. CDR1 and CDR2 from the germline V gene are SGHNT and YENEEA. This CDR3 has 16 residues. The V segment lost 5 bases and the J segment 6 bases; nucleotides outside the gene matches: 13. The CDR3 spells CASSVASSGVGDTQYF. Written as DNA, the CDR3 is TGTGCCAGCAGCGTAGCTAGTAGCGGGGTAGGTGATACGCAGTATTTT.

This chain connects TRBV11-2 to TRBJ2-1; 10 bases agree with TRBD2. The CDR3 is 16 amino acids. The ends lost 6 bases at V and 7 bases at J; junction bases unmatched: 12. Per the germline V gene, CDR1 is SGHAT and CDR2 is FQNNGV. CDR3 loop: CASREGASGRGNEQFF. The DNA for the CDR3 is TGTGCCAGCAGGGAGGGGGCTAGCGGGAGAGGGAATGAGCAGTTCTTC.

This chain connects TRBV7-9 to TRBJ1-2; 8 bases are shared with TRBD1. The CDR3 has 15 residues. V lost 5 bases, J lost 7 bases, and 12 bases stayed unmatched. Germline CDR1 SEHNR, CDR2 FQNEAQ (reference sequence). CDR3 DNA: TGTGCCAGCAGCGCGACGGGCCAGGGGGCGATTGGCTACACCTTC. This sequence encodes CASSATGQGAIGYTF.

This chain uses TRBV29-1 with TRBJ2-4; D gene ambiguous. This CDR3 contains 14 residues. V lost 7 bases, J lost 8 bases, and 21 bases lay in between. Germline assignment: CDR1 SQVTM and CDR2 ANQGSEA. In DNA form, the CDR3 reads TGCAGCGCTGGCGGTGTAGATCCCCAGGACATTCAGTACTTC. Translated: CSAGGVDPQDIQYF.

V usage is TRBV5-6 and J usage is TRBJ1-5; 9 nucleotides align to TRBD1. CDR3 size: 16 residues. CDR1 is SGHDT and CDR2 is YYEEEE in the germline V gene. With 3 bases clipped from V and 2 bases from J, the junction kept 6 bases outside the gene matches. CDR3 coding DNA: TGTGCCAGCAGCTCCCTGGGACAGGGCGGCAATCAGCCCCAGCATTTT. Its translation is CASSSLGQGGNQPQHF.